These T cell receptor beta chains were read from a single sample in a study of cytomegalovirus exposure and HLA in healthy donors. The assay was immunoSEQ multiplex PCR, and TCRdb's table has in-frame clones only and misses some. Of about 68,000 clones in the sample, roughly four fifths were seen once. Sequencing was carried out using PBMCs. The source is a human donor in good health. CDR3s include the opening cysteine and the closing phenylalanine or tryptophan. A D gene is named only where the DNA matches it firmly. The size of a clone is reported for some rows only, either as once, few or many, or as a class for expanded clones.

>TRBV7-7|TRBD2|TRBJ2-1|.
TGTGCTAGCAGCTTAGACCAGGGACTAGTAGGTGAGCAGTTCTTC
CASSLDQGLVGEQFF
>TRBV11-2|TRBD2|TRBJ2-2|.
TGTGCCAGCAGCTTCCGTAGCGGGACGAACACCGGGGAGCTGTTTTTT
CASSFRSGTNTGELFF
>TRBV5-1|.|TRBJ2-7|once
TGCGCCAGCAGCTTGTTTGGTCCCCAGCAGGGTAAGGGTTACGAGCAGTACTTC
CASSLFGPQQGKGYEQYF
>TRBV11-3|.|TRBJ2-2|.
TGTGCCAGCAGCTTGGAGGGGTCGAGCGGTGGCGGGGAGCTGTTTTTT
CASSLEGSSGGGELFF
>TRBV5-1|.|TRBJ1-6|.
TGCGCCAGCAGCTCTGACGGGGTAAATTCACCCCTCCACTTT
CASSSDGVNSPLHF
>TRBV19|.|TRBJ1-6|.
TGTGCCAGTAGTACACTAGACAAGGCCAAGTCACCCCTCCACTTT
CASSTLDKAKSPLHF
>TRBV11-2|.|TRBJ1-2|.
TGTGCCAGCAGCCTACAGGGCAGCTATGGCTACACCTTC
CASSLQGSYGYTF
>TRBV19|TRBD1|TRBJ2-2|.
TGTGCCAGCAACAGGGGGCTGAACACCGGGGAGCTGTTTTTT
CASNRGLNTGELFF
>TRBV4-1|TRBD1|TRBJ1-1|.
TGCGCCAGCAGCCAAGAACCCTGGACAGGAGCGGGGAACACTGAAGCTTTCTTT
CASSQEPWTGAGNTEAFF
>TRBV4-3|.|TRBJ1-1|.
TGCGCCAGCAGCCAAGGACCAGGGTGGGACACTGAAGCTTTCTTT
CASSQGPGWDTEAFF
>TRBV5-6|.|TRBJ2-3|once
TGTGCCAGCAGCTTGCCGGGGGTAGCAGATACGCAGTATTTT
CASSLPGVADTQYF
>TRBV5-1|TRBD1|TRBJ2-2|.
TGCGCCAGCAGCACGACAGGGGGCACGAACACCGGGGAGCTGTTTTTT
CASSTTGGTNTGELFF
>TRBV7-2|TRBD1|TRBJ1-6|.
TGTGCCAGCAGCCCCGGGACAGCGAATTCACCCCTCCACTTT
CASSPGTANSPLHF
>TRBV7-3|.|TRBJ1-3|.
TGTGCCAGCAGCTTCCCAGGATGCTATGGAAACACCATATATTTT
CASSFPGCYGNTIYF
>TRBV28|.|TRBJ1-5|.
TGTGCCAGCGTATCTGGGGGGAGCAATCAGCCCCAGCATTTT
CASVSGGSNQPQHF
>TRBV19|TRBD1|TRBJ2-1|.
TGTGCCAGTACGGCGGTCGGCTCAGGGGGCGCCTACAATGAGCAGTTCTTC
CASTAVGSGGAYNEQFF